The next 22 T cell receptor beta chains were all read from a single sample in a study of early T cells in non-severe SARS-CoV-2 infection. TCRdb re-called the 5' RACE reads through MiXCR, storing one row per CDR3 protein. The table lists tens of thousands of distinct CDR3 sequences, 4.5% to 7.5% of them singletons, with 7.6% in the top ten. Sequences were obtained from whole blood. Receptors were obtained from an adult who was a healthcare worker with PCR-confirmed SARS-CoV-2 infection or an uninfected control (not recorded which).

This clonotype was recorded many times. The chain carries TRBV12-3 or TRBV12-4 and TRBJ2-5, with D perhaps TRBD2 (6 bases). This CDR3 spans 14 amino acids. V was cut by 2 bases and J by 3 bases, with 10 bases left in between. CDR3 nucleotides: TGTGCCAGCAGTTTACTAGGCGGGAAAGAGACCCAGTACTTC. This sequence encodes CASSLLGGKETQYF.

This clonotype was detected a few times. Relative to the germline gene, one junction end is altered; a read error may explain this. This sequence joins TRBV28 and TRBJ2-1; the D call may be TRBD1 or TRBD2 (6 bases each). CDR3 length equals 13 residues. CDR1 is MDHEN, CDR2 SYDVKM, per germline. The CDR3 nucleotides read TGTGCCAGCACTTTAGCAGGGGAGGATGAGCAGTTCTTC. It encodes CASTLAGEDEQFF. Supplemented by reference TRBV28 and TRBJ2-1, the full variable domain reads DVKVTQSSRYLVKRTGEKVFLECVQDMDHENMFWYRQDPGLGLRLIYFSYDVKMKEKGDIPEGYSVSREKKERFSLILESASTNQTSMYLCASTLAGEDEQFFGPGTRLTVL.

This clonotype was picked up a small number of times. The J gene is TRBJ1-1, the V gene TRBV20-1; no clear D gene. CDR1 DFQATT and CDR2 SNEGSKA come from the germline V gene (reference sequence). V dropped 0 bases and J dropped 4 bases, with 9 bases sitting between them. The CDR3 loop spans 13 amino acids. CDR3 region: CSARDPFRTEAFF. CDR3 bases: TGCAGTGCTAGAGATCCGTTTCGCACTGAAGCTTTCTTT.

In this sample, this clonotype turned up many times. This rearrangement joins TRBV6-1 to TRBJ2-7; a weak D match, TRBD2 (7 bases). V lost 0 bases and J lost 5, with 26 bases in between. This CDR3 comprises 19 residues. Germline lookup yields CDR1 MNHNS and CDR2 SASEGT. The CDR3: CASSEAQGLSGGSVNEQYF. CDR3 bases: TGTGCCAGCAGTGAAGCGCAGGGGTTAAGCGGCGGGAGCGTCAACGAGCAGTACTTC.

This clonotype was seen at least ten times. This sequence joins TRBV7-2 and TRBJ1-1; D is unclear. Trimming took 6 bases from V and 1 from J, leaving 12 bases between them. Germline lookup yields CDR1 SGHTA and CDR2 FQGNSA. There are 14 residues in the CDR3. The CDR3 sequence is CASSRARQNTEAFF. As DNA, the CDR3 is TGTGCCAGCAGTCGCGCCAGGCAGAACACTGAAGCTTTCTTT.

This clonotype was detected many times. This chain connects TRBV29-1 to TRBJ2-1; tentative D call: TRBD1 (6 bases). With 4 bases removed from V and 5 bases from J, the gap between germline ends came to 12 bases. The CDR3 sequence is 13 residues long. Germline V lookup: CDR1 SQVTM, CDR2 ANQGSEA. Written as DNA, the CDR3 is TGCAGCGTTGGGCAGGGGCAGGACAATGAGCAGTTCTTC. This codes for CSVGQGQDNEQFF.

This clonotype was observed many times. This chain joins TRBV7-2 and TRBJ1-1; D ambiguous. This CDR3 is 12 amino acids long. Per germline, CDR1 SGHTA and CDR2 FQGNSA. V gave up 8 bases and J gave up 7 bases, with 14 bases separating them. DNA of the CDR3: TGTGCCAGCGGGGTGATGAGCCGTGAAGCTTTCTTT. Encoded protein: CASGVMSREAFF.

This clonotype came up many times. The gene calls are TRBV21-1 and TRBJ2-1; TRBD1, the D gene given by the table, was not confirmed from the DNA. TRBV21-1 constitutes a pseudogene. CDR3 size: 17 residues. The CDR3 sequence: CASSTRGSGRYYNEQFF. The CDR3 DNA reads TGTGCCAGCAGCACCCGGGGTAGCGGGAGGTACTACAATGAGCAGTTCTTC.

There are many counts of this clonotype. The chain has TRBV5-1 and TRBJ2-2; 10 positions agree with TRBD1. V lost 0 bases and J lost 7; bases outside the gene matches: 6. This CDR3 is 16 amino acids long. The germline CDR1 and CDR2 sequences are SGHRS and YFSETQ. The CDR3 sequence: CASSLEGQGVVGELFF. The CDR3 bases are TGCGCCAGCAGCTTGGAAGGACAGGGGGTCGTCGGGGAGCTGTTTTTT. Filled out from reference TRBV5-1 and TRBJ2-2, the complete variable domain reads KAGVTQTPRYLIKTRGQQVTLSCSPISGHRSVSWYQQTPGQGLQFLFEYFSETQRNKGNFPGRFSGRQFSNSRSEMNVSTLELGDSALYLCASSLEGQGVVGELFFGEGSRLTVL.

This clonotype was counted ten times or more. This chain links TRBV19 with TRBJ2-7; 12 bases agree with TRBD2. This CDR3 has 14 residues. V trimming: 4 bases; J trimming: 4 bases; junction bases outside the gene matches: 2. Per germline, CDR1 LNHDA and CDR2 SQIVND (reference sequence). The CDR3 loop reads CASSTTSGGYEQYF. The CDR3 bases are TGTGCCAGTAGTACGACTAGCGGGGGTTACGAGCAGTACTTC.

This clonotype was recorded at least ten times. The rearrangement links TRBV10-1 to TRBJ2-5; maybe TRBD1 (6 bases). CDR1 is WNHNN, CDR2 SYGVQD, per germline (reference sequence). Trimming shortened V by 8 bases and J by 4 bases, and 14 bases separated the two germline ends. CDR3 length equals 13 residues. CDR3 in DNA: TGCGCCAGCTCGAGGGGGTGGCCAGAGACCCAGTACTTC. It is translated as CASSRGWPETQYF.

This clonotype was seen at least ten times. V is TRBV6-5 and J is TRBJ1-5; D is unclear. V was cut by 8 bases and J by 0 bases, with 17 bases left in between. Germline CDR1 and CDR2: MNHEY and SVGAGI. CDR3 size: 16 residues. CDR3 region: CASGARSVPSNQPQHF. The CDR3 bases are TGTGCCAGCGGCGCACGAAGCGTCCCTAGCAATCAGCCCCAGCATTTT.

This clonotype appeared many times. The chain carries TRBV7-8 and TRBJ1-4; 7 nucleotides line up with TRBD1. CDR3 length: 14 residues. The junction had 5 bases not matched to a gene; V was cut back by 5 bases and J by 5 bases. Germline V gene data show CDR1 as SGHVS and CDR2 as FQNEAQ. CDR3 amino acids: CASSLTGYNEKLFF. The CDR3 bases are TGTGCCAGCAGCCTGACAGGGTACAATGAAAAACTGTTTTTT.

This clonotype was found a few times. V and J are TRBV10-3 and TRBJ2-2; D uncertain. V gave up 6 bases and J gave up 4 bases, with 9 bases separating them. CDR1 is ENHRY, CDR2 SYGVKD, per germline. The CDR3 is 13 amino acids. The chain's CDR3 is CAIRPTATGELFF. The DNA for the CDR3 is TGTGCCATCAGACCCACAGCCACCGGGGAGCTGTTTTTT.

This clonotype showed up many times. The chain recombines TRBV19 with TRBJ2-1, with no clear D. Germline V gives CDR1 LNHDA, CDR2 SQIVND (reference sequence). CDR3 length: 15 residues. V shed 1 base and J shed 1 base, with 8 bases lying between them. The CDR3 here is CASSIGTSSYNEQFF. CDR3 sequence (DNA): TGTGCCAGTAGTATAGGGACGAGTTCCTACAATGAGCAGTTCTTC.

The table lists this clonotype with many counts. The gene calls are TRBV20-1 and TRBJ1-5; no clear D gene. The CDR3 spans 12 residues. V lost 3 bases to trimming and J lost 5 bases, with 8 bases between them. Germline assignment: CDR1 DFQATT and CDR2 SNEGSKA (reference sequence). CDR3 sequence reads: CSASLADQPQHF. CDR3 DNA: TGCAGTGCTAGCCTAGCGGATCAGCCCCAGCATTTT.

This clonotype was seen at least ten times. The chain is built from TRBV5-6 and TRBJ1-3; tentatively, D is TRBD1 (6 bases). Between the trimmed V and J ends, which lost 2 bases and 1 base, there was a span of 13 bases. The CDR3 has 16 amino acids. In germline, CDR1 is SGHDT, CDR2 YYEEEE. The chain's CDR3 is CASSFRPQGSGNTIYF. CDR3 coding DNA: TGTGCCAGCAGCTTTCGTCCACAGGGATCTGGAAACACCATATATTTT.

This clonotype was found a few times. The chain carries TRBV4-1 and TRBJ2-3; either TRBD1 or TRBD2 may fit D (6 bases each). This CDR3 spans 13 amino acids. In germline, CDR1 is MGHRA, CDR2 YSYEKL. V was trimmed by 2 bases and J by 9 bases, leaving 12 bases between them. For the CDR3, the DNA is TGCGCCAGCAGCCAACGAAGAGGGGGGACGCAGTATTTT. Translating it yields CASSQRRGGTQYF.

Many counts were recorded for this clonotype. This chain uses TRBV30 with TRBJ2-3; the D is unclear. CDR1 and CDR2 (germline): GTSNPN, SVGIG (reference sequence). The CDR3 is 13 residues long. V lost 0 bases to trimming and J lost 4 bases, with 8 bases between them. CDR3 residues: CAWSVRFADTQYF. CDR3 in DNA: TGTGCCTGGAGTGTACGTTTTGCAGATACGCAGTATTTT.

This clonotype was found many times. The rearrangement uses TRBV5-6 and TRBJ1-6; a weak D match, TRBD1 (6 bases). CDR3 length equals 17 residues. Germline CDR1 is SGHDT and CDR2 is YYEEEE. Trimming removed 4 bases at V and 7 bases at J, with 21 bases between. The CDR3 loop is CASSPVRGRRSNSPLHF. The CDR3 DNA is TGTGCCAGCAGCCCGGTTCGGGGGCGCCGGTCCAATTCACCCCTCCACTTT.

This clonotype has at least ten counts. The chain joins TRBV10-3 to TRBJ1-1; maybe TRBD1 (6 bases). The CDR3 is 13 residues long. V gave up 9 bases and J gave up 0 bases, with 11 bases separating them. Germline V lookup: CDR1 ENHRY, CDR2 SYGVKD. The CDR3 coding sequence is TGTGCCATTACAGGGACCATGAACACTGAAGCTTTCTTT. Translated, it gives CAITGTMNTEAFF.

This chain uses TRBV4-1 with TRBJ1-1, with D tentatively TRBD1 (5 bases). V dropped 1 base and J dropped 0 bases, with 12 bases sitting between them. Per germline, CDR1 MGHRA and CDR2 YSYEKL. There are 16 residues in the CDR3. The CDR3 coding sequence is TGCGCCAGCAGCCAAGTTGGGGGACGGTTGAACACTGAAGCTTTCTTT. It codes for CASSQVGGRLNTEAFF.